The present T cell receptor beta chain was sequenced within a study of blood T cell repertoires in COVID-19. Looking at the study overall: COVID-19 samples collected from the United States, Italy and Spain covered acute and convalescent phases. From T cells, B-cell-depleted T cells, or PBMCs came the material, which was cDNA or gDNA.

Under the authors' procedure: The assay estimated nucleated cells by amplifying reference gene primers. Using immunoSEQ multiplex PCR, the repertoire was profiled, and TCRdb retains in-frame clones only, with some absent. V, J and clone size reflect that table, while D and trimming were determined from the DNA. The table has about 12,000 clones, approximately 72% seen once. The length of the CDR3 is 14 residues. Trimming left V 5 bases short and J 5 bases short, with 15 bases between. Germline-derived CDR1 and CDR2 are SGHAT and FQNNGV. Followed longitudinally, the Seattle patients had been enrolled during active infection. This clone appeared once.

The TCR originated in a man aged 55-75 years with COVID-19, enrolled during active disease. The source material was peripheral blood. V usage is TRBV11-2 and J usage is TRBJ2-5; D may be TRBD2 (6 bases). The CDR3 DNA sequence: TGTGCCAGCAGCGCGACTAGGGACTCGGAGACCCAGTACTTC. Translation: CASSATRDSETQYF.